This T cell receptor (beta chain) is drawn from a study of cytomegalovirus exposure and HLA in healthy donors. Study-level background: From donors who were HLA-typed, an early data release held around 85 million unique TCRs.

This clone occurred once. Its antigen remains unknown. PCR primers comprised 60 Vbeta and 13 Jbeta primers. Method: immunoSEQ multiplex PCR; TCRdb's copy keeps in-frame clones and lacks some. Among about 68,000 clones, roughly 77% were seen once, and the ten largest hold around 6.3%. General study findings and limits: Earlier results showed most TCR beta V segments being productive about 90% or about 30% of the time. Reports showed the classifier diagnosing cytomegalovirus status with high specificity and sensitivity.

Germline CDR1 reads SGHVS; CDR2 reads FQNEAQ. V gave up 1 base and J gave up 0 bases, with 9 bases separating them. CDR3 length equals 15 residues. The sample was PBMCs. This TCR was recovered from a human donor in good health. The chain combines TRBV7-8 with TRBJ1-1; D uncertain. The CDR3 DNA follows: TGTGCCAGCAGCTTAGGTGTGGCGGTGAACACTGAAGCTTTCTTT. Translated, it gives CASSLGVAVNTEAFF. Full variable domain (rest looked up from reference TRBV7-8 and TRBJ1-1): GAGVSQSPRYKVAKRGQDVALRCDPISGHVSLFWYQQALGQGPEFLTYFQNEAQLDKSGLPSDRFFAERPEGSVSTLKIQRTQQEDSAVYLCASSLGVAVNTEAFFGQGTRLTVV.